The clone carrying this T cell receptor beta chain was seen more than once but under ten times. No antigen is known for it. Researchers tagged individual cDNA molecules with unique molecular identifiers. MiXCR, applied by TCRdb to the 5' RACE reads, yields one record per CDR3 protein. The data hold about 60,000 distinct CDR3 sequences, with about 10% observed a single time. V lost 5 bases and J lost 0; bases outside the gene matches: 8. The germline V gene encodes CDR1 SGHVS and CDR2 FQNEAQ. The CDR3 has 18 residues. This entry is derived from a study of early T cells in non-severe SARS-CoV-2 infection. Background on the study: Bulk RNA isolated from unsorted whole blood underwent sequencing; chains were not paired.

Whole-study findings and limits: VDJdb matching favored anti-spike CD8 responses, missing private and CD4 specificities.

The chain recombines TRBV7-8 with TRBJ2-3; 13 bases line up with TRBD2. The receptor was derived from an adult who was a healthcare worker with PCR-confirmed SARS-CoV-2 infection or an uninfected control (not recorded which). The sample was whole blood, taken at baseline. The CDR3 spells CASSPGAGLAGSTDTQYF. CDR3 nucleotides: TGTGCCAGCAGCCCTGGGGCGGGACTAGCGGGGAGCACAGATACGCAGTATTTT.